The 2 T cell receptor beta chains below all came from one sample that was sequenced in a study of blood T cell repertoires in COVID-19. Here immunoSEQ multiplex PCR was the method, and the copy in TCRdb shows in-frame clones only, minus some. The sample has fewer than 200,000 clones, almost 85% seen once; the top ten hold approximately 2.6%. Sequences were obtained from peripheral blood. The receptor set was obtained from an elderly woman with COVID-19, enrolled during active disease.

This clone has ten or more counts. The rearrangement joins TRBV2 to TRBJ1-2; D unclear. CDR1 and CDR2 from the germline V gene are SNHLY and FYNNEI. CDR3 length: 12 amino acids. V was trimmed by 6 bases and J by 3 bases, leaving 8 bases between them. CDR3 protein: CASSQTDYGYTF. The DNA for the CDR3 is TGTGCCAGCAGCCAGACTGACTATGGCTACACCTTC.

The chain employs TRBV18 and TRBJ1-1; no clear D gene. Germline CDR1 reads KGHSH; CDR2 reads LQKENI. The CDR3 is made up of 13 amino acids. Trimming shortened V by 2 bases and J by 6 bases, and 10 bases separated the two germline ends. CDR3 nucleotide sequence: TGTGCCAGCTCACCAGGAGGATCTCCTGAAGCTTTCTTT. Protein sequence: CASSPGGSPEAFF. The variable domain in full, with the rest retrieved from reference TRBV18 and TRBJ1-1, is NAGVMQNPRHLVRRRGQEARLRCSPMKGHSHVYWYRQLPEEGLKFMVYLQKENIIDESGMPKERFSAEFPKEGPSILRIQQVVRGDSAAYFCASSPGGSPEAFFGQGTRLTVV.